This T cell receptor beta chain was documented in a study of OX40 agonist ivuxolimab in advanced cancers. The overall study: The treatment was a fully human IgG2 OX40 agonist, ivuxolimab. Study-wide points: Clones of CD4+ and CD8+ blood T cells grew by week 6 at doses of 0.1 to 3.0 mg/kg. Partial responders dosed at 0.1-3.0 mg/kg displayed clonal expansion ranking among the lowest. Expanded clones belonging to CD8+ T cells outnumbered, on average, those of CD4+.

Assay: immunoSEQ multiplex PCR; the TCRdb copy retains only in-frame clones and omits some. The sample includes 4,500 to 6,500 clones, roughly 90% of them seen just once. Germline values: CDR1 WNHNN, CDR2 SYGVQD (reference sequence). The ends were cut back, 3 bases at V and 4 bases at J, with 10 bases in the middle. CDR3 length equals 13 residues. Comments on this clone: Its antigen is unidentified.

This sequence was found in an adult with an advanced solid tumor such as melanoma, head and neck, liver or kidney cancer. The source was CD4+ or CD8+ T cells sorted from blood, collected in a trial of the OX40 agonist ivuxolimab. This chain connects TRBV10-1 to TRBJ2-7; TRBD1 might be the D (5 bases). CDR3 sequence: CASSEYAGYEQYF. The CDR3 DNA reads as TGCGCCAGCAGTGAATATGCAGGGTACGAGCAGTACTTC.